The following is a TCR beta chain sequence with its context. Its antigen is undetermined. PCR involved 60 Vbeta and 13 Jbeta primers. Using immunoSEQ multiplex PCR, the repertoire was profiled, and TCRdb retains in-frame clones only, with some absent. The sample has more than 60,000 clones, over 75% seen once. The CDR3 consists of 15 residues. Germline loops: CDR1 ENHRY, CDR2 SYGVKD. V lost 4 bases and J lost 9; bases outside the gene matches: 6. This sample is drawn from a study of cytomegalovirus exposure and HLA in healthy donors. Study-wide results and limits: Researchers had no immune exposure information except CMV serostatus available. According to a later analysis, donors in an Asian-associated ancestry cluster reportedly had fewer N-insertions than the roughly 660-donor mean. An assumption of roughly uniform sequencing depth across donors underlay the presence/absence analyses.

Sequencing was carried out using PBMCs. This chain joins TRBV10-3 and TRBJ1-6; TRBD1 matches at 10 bases. This TCR was recovered from a male donor in good health and CMV-seropositive. The CDR3 region has the DNA TGTGCCATCAGTGGGCAGACAGGGGGCGGTTCACCCCTCCACTTT. It specifies CAISGQTGGGSPLHF.